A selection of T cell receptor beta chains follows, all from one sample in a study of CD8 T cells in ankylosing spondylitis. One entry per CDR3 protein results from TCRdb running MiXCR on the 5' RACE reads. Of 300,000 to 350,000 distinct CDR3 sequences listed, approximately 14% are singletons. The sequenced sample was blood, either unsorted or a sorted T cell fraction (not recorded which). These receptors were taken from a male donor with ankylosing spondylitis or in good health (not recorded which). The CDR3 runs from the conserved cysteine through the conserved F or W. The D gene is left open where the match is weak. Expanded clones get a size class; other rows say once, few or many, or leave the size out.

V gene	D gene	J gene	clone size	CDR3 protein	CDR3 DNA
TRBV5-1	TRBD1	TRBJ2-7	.	CASSLKPGTGGYEQYF	TGCGCCAGCAGCTTAAAGCCCGGGACAGGGGGCTACGAGCAGTACTTC
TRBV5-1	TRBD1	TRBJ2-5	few	CASSPGQGMETQYF	TGCGCCAGCAGCCCGGGACAGGGGATGGAGACCCAGTACTTC
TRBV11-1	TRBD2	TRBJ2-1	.	CASSPFTSGSSPSYNEQFF	TGTGCCAGCAGCCCATTCACTAGCGGGAGCTCACCTTCCTACAATGAGCAGTTCTTC
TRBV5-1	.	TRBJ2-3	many	CASSLGAGGDTQYF	TGCGCCAGCAGCTTAGGGGCCGGCGGAGATACGCAGTATTTT
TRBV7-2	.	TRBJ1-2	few	CASSLGTLNYGYTF	TGTGCCAGCAGCCTAGGGACTCTTAACTATGGCTACACCTTC
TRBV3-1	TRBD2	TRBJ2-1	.	CASSLGGLAAYNEQFF	TGTGCCAGCAGCCTGGGGGGACTAGCGGCTTACAATGAGCAGTTCTTC
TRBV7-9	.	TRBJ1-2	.	CASRGVRGYGYTF	TGTGCCAGCCGAGGTGTTCGGGGGTATGGCTACACCTTC
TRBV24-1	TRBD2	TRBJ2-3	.	CATSRGGGGTDTQYF	TGTGCCACCAGTCGTGGCGGGGGAGGCACAGATACGCAGTATTTT
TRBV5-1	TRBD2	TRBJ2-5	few	CASSQGTSGGRETQYF	TGCGCCAGCAGCCAGGGGACTAGCGGGGGTCGGGAGACCCAGTACTTC
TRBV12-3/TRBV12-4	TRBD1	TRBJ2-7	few	CASSPDRGAQYF	TGTGCCAGCAGTCCGGACAGGGGCGCGCAGTACTTC
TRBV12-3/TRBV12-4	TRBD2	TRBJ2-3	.	CASSLLGLAGGDTQYF	TGTGCCAGCAGTTTACTCGGGTTAGCGGGAGGAGATACGCAGTATTTT
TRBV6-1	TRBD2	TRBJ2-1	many	CASTQGLNPYNEQFF	TGTGCCAGCACGCAGGGACTAAATCCCTACAATGAGCAGTTCTTC
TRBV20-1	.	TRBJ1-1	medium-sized	CSASKGVTEAFF	TGCAGTGCTAGTAAGGGAGTAACTGAAGCTTTCTTT
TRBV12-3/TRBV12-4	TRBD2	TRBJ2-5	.	CASSSRTSGAETQYF	TGTGCCAGCAGTTCCCGGACTAGCGGGGCGGAGACCCAGTACTTC
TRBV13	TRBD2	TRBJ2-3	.	CASSPPIAGGDTDTQYF	TGTGCCAGCAGCCCTCCCATAGCGGGGGGAGACACAGATACGCAGTATTTT
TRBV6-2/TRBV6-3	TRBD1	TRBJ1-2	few	CASSSNRGQGYTF	TGTGCCAGCAGTTCCAACAGGGGGCAAGGCTACACCTTC
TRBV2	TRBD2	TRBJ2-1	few	CASTRTSGAGYEQFF	TGTGCCAGCACCCGGACTAGCGGGGCTGGCTATGAGCAGTTCTTC
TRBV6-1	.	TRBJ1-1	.	CASRLRGGESTEAFF	TGTGCCAGCAGATTGAGAGGGGGGGAGAGCACTGAAGCTTTCTTT
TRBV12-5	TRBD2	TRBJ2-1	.	CASGLVPSGGPRENEQFF	TGTGCTAGTGGTTTGGTTCCTAGCGGGGGGCCCAGGGAAAATGAGCAGTTCTTC
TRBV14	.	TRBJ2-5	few	CASSQFLGVGGQETQYF	TGTGCCAGCAGCCAATTCCTGGGGGTAGGAGGGCAAGAGACCCAGTACTTC
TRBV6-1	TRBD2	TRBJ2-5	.	CASRHSGGGLQETQYF	TGTGCCAGCAGGCATAGCGGGGGGGGACTTCAAGAGACCCAGTACTTC
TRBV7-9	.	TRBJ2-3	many	CASSTSGDTQYF	TGTGCCAGCAGCACCTCGGGAGATACGCAGTATTTT
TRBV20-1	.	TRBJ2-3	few	CSARDTGRDTDTQYF	TGCAGTGCTAGAGATACGGGCAGGGACACAGATACGCAGTATTTT
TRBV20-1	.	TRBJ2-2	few	CSARDHRNPGELFF	TGCAGTGCTAGAGATCATAGGAATCCCGGGGAGCTGTTTTTT
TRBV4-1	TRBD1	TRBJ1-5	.	CASSPGQDRQPQHF	TGCGCCAGCAGCCCCGGACAGGACCGGCAGCCCCAGCATTTT
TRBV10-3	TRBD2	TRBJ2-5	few	CAISGGGQETQYF	TGTGCCATCAGTGGGGGAGGGCAAGAGACCCAGTACTTC
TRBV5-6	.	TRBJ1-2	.	CASSRYPSDSSYGYTF	TGTGCCAGCAGCCGCTACCCCTCGGACAGCTCGTATGGCTACACCTTC
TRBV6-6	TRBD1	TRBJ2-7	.	CASRPDRTYEQYF	TGTGCCAGCAGGCCGGACAGGACCTACGAGCAGTACTTC
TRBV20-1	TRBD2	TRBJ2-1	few	CSALRLAAYDEQFF	TGCAGTGCACTCCGACTAGCGGCCTATGATGAGCAGTTCTTC
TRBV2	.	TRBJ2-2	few	CASCQDRQSGGELFF	TGTGCCAGTTGTCAGGACAGACAGTCAGGCGGGGAGCTGTTTTTT
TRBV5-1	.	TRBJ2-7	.	CASSFTGPSYEQYF	TGCGCCAGCAGCTTTACCGGGCCGTCCTACGAGCAGTACTTC
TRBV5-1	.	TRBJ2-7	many	CASSLHTSYEQYF	TGCGCCAGCAGCTTGCACACCTCCTACGAGCAGTACTTC
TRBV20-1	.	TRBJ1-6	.	CSASPSSYNSPLHF	TGCAGTGCTAGTCCGAGCTCCTATAATTCACCCCTCCACTTT
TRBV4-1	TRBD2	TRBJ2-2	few	CASSQEFGTSGSTGELVF	TGCGCCAGCAGCCAAGAATTCGGGACTAGCGGGAGCACCGGGGAGCTGGTTTTT
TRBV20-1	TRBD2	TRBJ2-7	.	CSARKRGLAGDYEQYF	TGCAGTGCCAGAAAAAGGGGACTAGCGGGGGACTACGAGCAGTACTTC
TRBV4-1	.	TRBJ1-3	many	CASSHSWLGSNSGNTIYF	TGCGCCAGCAGCCACTCCTGGTTGGGGTCAAATTCTGGAAACACCATATATTTT
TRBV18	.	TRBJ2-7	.	CASSPLAVVYEQYF	TGTGCCAGCTCACCACTAGCGGTAGTATACGAGCAGTACTTC
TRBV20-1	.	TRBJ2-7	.	CSARPGQGSYEQYF	TGCAGTGCTCGTCCGGGACAAGGTTCCTACGAGCAGTACTTC
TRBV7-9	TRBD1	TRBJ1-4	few	CASSYGTGDEKLFF	TGTGCCAGCAGCTACGGGACAGGGGATGAAAAACTGTTTTTT
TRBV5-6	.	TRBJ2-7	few	CASSLRGPTEQYF	TGTGCCAGCAGCTTGCGTGGGCCGACCGAGCAGTACTTC
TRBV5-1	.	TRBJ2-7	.	CASSLGQHSYEQYF	TGCGCCAGCAGCTTGGGACAGCACTCCTACGAGCAGTACTTC
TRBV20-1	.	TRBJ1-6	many	CSARPPGSSSPLHF	TGCAGTGCTAGGCCCCCAGGTTCCAGCTCACCCCTCCACTTT
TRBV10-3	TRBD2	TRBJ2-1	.	CAISISGRVSNEQFF	TGTGCCATCAGTATCAGCGGGAGGGTGAGCAATGAGCAGTTCTTC
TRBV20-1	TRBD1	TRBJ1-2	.	CSARDGDGQGKFHGYTF	TGCAGTGCTAGAGATGGGGATGGACAGGGCAAGTTTCATGGCTACACCTTC
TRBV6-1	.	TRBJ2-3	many	CASSEKGTQYF	TGTGCCAGCAGTGAGAAGGGTACGCAGTATTTT
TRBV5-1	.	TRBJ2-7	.	CASSLGDTLREQYF	TGCGCCAGCAGCTTGGGGGACACACTTCGGGAGCAGTACTTC
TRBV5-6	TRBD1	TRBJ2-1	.	CASSWGTGDSSYNEQFF	TGTGCCAGCAGCTGGGGGACAGGGGACAGCTCCTACAATGAGCAGTTCTTC
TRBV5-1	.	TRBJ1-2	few	CASSPMDVNYGYTF	TGCGCCAGCAGCCCCATGGACGTGAACTATGGCTACACCTTC
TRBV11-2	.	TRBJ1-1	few	CASSLVHGLNTEAFF	TGTGCCAGCAGCTTAGTTCATGGATTGAACACTGAAGCTTTCTTT
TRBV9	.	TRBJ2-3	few	CASSVDRGGATTDTQYF	TGTGCCAGCAGCGTAGACCGGGGAGGCGCGACCACAGATACGCAGTATTTT
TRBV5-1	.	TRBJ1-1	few	CASSLARVLNTEAFF	TGCGCCAGCAGCTTGGCCCGGGTCCTGAACACTGAAGCTTTCTTT
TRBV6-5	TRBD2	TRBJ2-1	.	CASSYEGSGVVGSNEQFF	TGTGCCAGCAGTTACGAAGGTAGCGGGGTCGTTGGGTCCAATGAGCAGTTCTTC
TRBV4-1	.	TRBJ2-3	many	CASSPHPKGGDTQYF	TGCGCCAGCAGCCCGCACCCGAAGGGAGGAGATACGCAGTATTTT
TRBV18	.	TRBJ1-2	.	CASSPGQFLYGYTF	TGTGCCAGCTCACCGGGACAATTTCTCTATGGCTACACCTTC
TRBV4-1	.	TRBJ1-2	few	CASSQGRANYGYTF	TGCGCCAGCAGCCAAGGGCGAGCTAACTATGGCTACACCTTC
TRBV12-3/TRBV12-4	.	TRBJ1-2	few	CASSKTETPDGYTF	TGTGCCAGCAGTAAGACGGAGACCCCAGATGGCTACACCTTC
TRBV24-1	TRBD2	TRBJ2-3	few	CATSDPKRGGLDTQYF	TGTGCCACCAGTGACCCCAAGCGGGGGGGCTTAGATACGCAGTATTTT
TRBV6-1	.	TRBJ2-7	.	CASSERAPGRGEQYF	TGTGCCAGCAGTGAAAGAGCTCCGGGACGAGGGGAGCAGTACTTC
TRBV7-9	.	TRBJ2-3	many	CASSLALGGSSTDTQYF	TGTGCCAGCAGCTTAGCGCTCGGGGGCAGTAGCACAGATACGCAGTATTTT
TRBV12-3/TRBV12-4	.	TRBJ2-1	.	CASNPDSYNEQFF	TGTGCCAGCAACCCGGACAGTTACAATGAGCAGTTCTTC